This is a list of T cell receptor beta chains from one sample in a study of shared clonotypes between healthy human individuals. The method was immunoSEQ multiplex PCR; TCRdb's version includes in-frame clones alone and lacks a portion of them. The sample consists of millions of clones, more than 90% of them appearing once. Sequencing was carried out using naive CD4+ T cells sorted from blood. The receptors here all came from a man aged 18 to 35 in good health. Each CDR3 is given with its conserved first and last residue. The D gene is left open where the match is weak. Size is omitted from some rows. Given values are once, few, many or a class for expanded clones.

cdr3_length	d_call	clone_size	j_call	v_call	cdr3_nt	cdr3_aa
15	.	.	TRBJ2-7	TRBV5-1	TGCGCCAGCAGTCCCCCGACAGGAGAAGCTGACGAGCAGTACTTC	CASSPPTGEADEQYF
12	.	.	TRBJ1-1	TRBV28	TGTGCCAGCAGTTTAGAGACAGGTGAAGCTTTCTTT	CASSLETGEAFF
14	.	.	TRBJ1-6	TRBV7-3	TGTGCCAGCAGCTTAAGGGCAGATAATTCACCCCTCCACTTT	CASSLRADNSPLHF
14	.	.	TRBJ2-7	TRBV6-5	TGTGCCAGCAGTCCCCGGGTATCATCCTACGAGCAGTACTTC	CASSPRVSSYEQYF
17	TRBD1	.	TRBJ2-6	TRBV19	TGTGCCAGTAGTGGCCCGGGACAGCCCTCTGGGGCCAACGTCCTGACTTTC	CASSGPGQPSGANVLTF
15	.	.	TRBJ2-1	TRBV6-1	TGTGCCAGCAGCATCATAACGGGTTCGAGCAATGAGCAGTTCTTC	CASSIITGSSNEQFF
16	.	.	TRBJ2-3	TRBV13	TGTGCCAGCAGCTTAGTAATGGGGGCGCGAACAGATACGCAGTATTTT	CASSLVMGARTDTQYF
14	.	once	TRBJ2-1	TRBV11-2	TGTGCCAGCAGCTTGGGCGGGATCTACAATGAGCAGTTCTTC	CASSLGGIYNEQFF
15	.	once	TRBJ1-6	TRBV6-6	TGTGCCAGCAGTCCGGGTAGCTCCTATAATTCACCCCTCCACTTT	CASSPGSSYNSPLHF
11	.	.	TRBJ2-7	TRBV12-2	TGTGCAAGTCGCTTAGAGGACGAGCAGTACTTC	CASRLEDEQYF
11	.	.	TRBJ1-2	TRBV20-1	TGCAGTGCAAGAGGTATCTATGGCTACACCTTC	CSARGIYGYTF
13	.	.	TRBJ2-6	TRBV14	TGTGCCAGCCGGGACTCTGGGGCCAACGTCCTGACTTTC	CASRDSGANVLTF
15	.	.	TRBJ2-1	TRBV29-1	TGCAGCGTTTTTCATGGGCCCCGCCAAAGCAATGAGCAGTTCTTC	CSVFHGPRQSNEQFF
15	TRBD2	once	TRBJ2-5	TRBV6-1	TGTGCCAGCAGTGGGGGACTAGCGGGAAAAGAGACCCAGTACTTC	CASSGGLAGKETQYF
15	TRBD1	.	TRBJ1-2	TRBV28	TGTGCCAGCAGTTCCGGGACAGACGCTAACTATGGCTACACCTTC	CASSSGTDANYGYTF
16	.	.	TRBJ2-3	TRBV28	TGTGCCAGCAGTCCAACACAGGGAGGTTACACAGATACGCAGTATTTT	CASSPTQGGYTDTQYF
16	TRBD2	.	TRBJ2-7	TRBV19	TGTGCCAGTAGTACTCGGGCGGGGGTGAGTATCTACGAGCAGTACTTC	CASSTRAGVSIYEQYF
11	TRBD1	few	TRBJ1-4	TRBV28	TGTGCCAGCAGTTCGGACAGGGGACCTGCGTTT	CASSSDRGPAF
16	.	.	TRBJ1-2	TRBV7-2	TGTGCCAGCAGCTTAGGACAGTCCCCGGGTCTTTATGGCTACACCTTC	CASSLGQSPGLYGYTF
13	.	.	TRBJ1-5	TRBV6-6	TGTGCCAGCAGTCCCGACAGGAATCAGCCCCAGCATTTT	CASSPDRNQPQHF
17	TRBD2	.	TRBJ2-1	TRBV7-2	TGTGCCAGCAGCTTAGTTGATTGGCTAGCGGGCAACAATGAGCAGTTCTTC	CASSLVDWLAGNNEQFF
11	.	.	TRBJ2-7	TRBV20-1	TGCAGTGCTAGAGACCGCACCGAGCAGTACTTC	CSARDRTEQYF
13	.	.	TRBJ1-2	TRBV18	TGTGCCAGCTCACCACCCACGGTCAATGGCTACACCTTC	CASSPPTVNGYTF
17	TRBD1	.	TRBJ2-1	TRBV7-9	TGTGCCAGCAGCTTAGGATCCTCGGGACAGGGGACGAATGAGCAGTTCTTC	CASSLGSSGQGTNEQFF
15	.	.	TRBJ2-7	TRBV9	TGTGCCAGCAGCGCTCTACCCTCTAGCTCCTACGAGCAGTACTTC	CASSALPSSSYEQYF
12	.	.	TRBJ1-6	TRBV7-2	TGTGCCAGCAGCTTCCCCGGGACCCCCCTCCACTTT	CASSFPGTPLHF
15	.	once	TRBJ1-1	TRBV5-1	TGCGCCAGCAGCCCAGACCGGGGCGATGTTTTCGAAGCTTTCTTT	CASSPDRGDVFEAFF
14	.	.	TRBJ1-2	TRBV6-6	TGTGCCAGCAGCTTTGACAGGCCTAACTATGGCTACACCTTC	CASSFDRPNYGYTF
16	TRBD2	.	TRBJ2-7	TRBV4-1	TGCGCCAGCAGCCTCTTACCTAGCGGGGTTAATGGCGAGCAGTACTTC	CASSLLPSGVNGEQYF
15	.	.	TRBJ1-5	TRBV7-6	TGTGCCAGCAGCTTATTCGAGGGACTGGGTCAGCCCCAGCATTTT	CASSLFEGLGQPQHF
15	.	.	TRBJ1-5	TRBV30	TGTGCCTGGAGTACCCGGGGGGGGGCTGGTCAGCCCCAGCATTTT	CAWSTRGGAGQPQHF
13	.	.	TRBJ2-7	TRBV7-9	TGTGCCAGCAGCTTCTACAGATCCTACGAGCAGTACTTC	CASSFYRSYEQYF
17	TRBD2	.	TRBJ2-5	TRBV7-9	TGTGCCAGCAGCTTGCGGGTGATAGCGGGGATCCAAGAGACCCAGTACTTC	CASSLRVIAGIQETQYF
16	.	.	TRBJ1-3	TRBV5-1	TGCGCCAGCAGCCGTGAACCACAGAGCTCTGGAAACACCATATATTTT	CASSREPQSSGNTIYF
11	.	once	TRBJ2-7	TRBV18	TGTGCCAGCTCAGGACAGTACGAGCAGTACTTC	CASSGQYEQYF
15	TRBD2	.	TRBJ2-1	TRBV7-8	TGTGCCAGCAGTTTGGACGGACTAGCCTACAATGAGCAGTTCTTC	CASSLDGLAYNEQFF
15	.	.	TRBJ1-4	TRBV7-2	TGTGCCAGCAGCTTTGGTGGGCCAACTAATGAAAAACTGTTTTTT	CASSFGGPTNEKLFF
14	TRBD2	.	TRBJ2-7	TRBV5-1	TGCGCCAGCAAGGGGGATAGCGGGAGGTACGAGCAGTACTTC	CASKGDSGRYEQYF